This is a list of T cell receptor beta chains from one sample in a study of neurological immune-mediated disorders. TCRdb recomputed calls from the 5' RACE reads with MiXCR, one row per CDR3 protein. There are tens of thousands of distinct CDR3 sequences in the sample; 2.5% occur only once, and 2.4% lies in the top ten. The specimen sequenced was PBMCs. The source is a man aged 50-59 years with multiple sclerosis. The CDR3 runs from the conserved cysteine through the conserved F or W. A D gene is named only where the DNA matches it firmly.

>12|.|TRBV10-2|TRBJ2-7
CASSPQTYEQYF
>15|.|TRBV28|TRBJ1-1
CASSPYGASGTEAFF
>15|TRBD1|TRBV12-3/TRBV12-4|TRBJ2-1
CASSRTGAIYNEQFF
>12|.|TRBV5-1|TRBJ2-3
CASGFSSDTQYF
>13|.|TRBV7-3|TRBJ1-1
CASSLFQNTEAFF
>16|TRBD2|TRBV4-2|TRBJ2-3
CASSQGQRGSTDTQYF
>12|.|TRBV11-1|TRBJ2-7
CASTLRGNEQYF
>14|.|TRBV28|TRBJ1-1
CASLQGGTNTEAFF
>14|.|TRBV7-2|TRBJ2-2
CASTGLQNTGELFF
>20|TRBD1|TRBV7-3|TRBJ2-1
CASSRVGTGVSFSSYNEQFF
>17|.|TRBV12-2|TRBJ1-5
CASRLRDGRNSNQPQHF
>12|.|TRBV5-1|TRBJ1-1
CASSEGGTGAFF
>17|TRBD1|TRBV12-3/TRBV12-4|TRBJ1-5
CASISRQGQYSNQPQHF
>13|.|TRBV20-1|TRBJ1-5
CSAVVGGNQPQHF
>13|.|TRBV7-3|TRBJ2-1
CASSSRQYNEQFF
>13|.|TRBV20-1|TRBJ1-1
CSASQTGYTEAFF